This T cell receptor (beta chain) was sequenced during a study of beta chain features in type 1 diabetes. cDNA synthesis used the whole RNA isolate, giving expressed TCRB sequences. Repertoires were generated with immunoSEQ multiplex PCR, while TCRdb's copy carries only in-frame clones and drops some. Found here are a few hundred thousand clones, more than 11% of them singletons; the top ten hold just under 0.02%. Comment on this clone: Its cognate antigen is unknown.

Overall study results and limits: Moderate yet significant TCRB CDR3 shortening was seen in Type 1 diabetes patients in all four CD4+ subsets. Patients' naive, central memory and regulatory TCRB repertoires appeared more alike than those of healthy donors.

Isolation of CD4+ naive, central memory, regulatory and stem cell-like memory cells was achieved by sorting via CD45RO/CCR7/CD25/CD127/CD95/CD27. Purities over 98% were achieved in all sorted populations. V shed 8 bases and J shed 2 bases, with 15 bases lying between them. Per the germline V gene, CDR1 is SEHNR and CDR2 is FQNEAQ (reference sequence). CDR3 length: 14 amino acids. The receptor was derived from a young man with type 1 diabetes. The chain uses TRBV7-9 and TRBJ1-1; D not resolved. The material sequenced was naive CD4+ T cells from blood. The CDR3 is CASSHDGLNTEAFF. The CDR3 DNA is TGTGCCAGCTCCCATGATGGGCTAAACACTGAAGCTTTCTTT.